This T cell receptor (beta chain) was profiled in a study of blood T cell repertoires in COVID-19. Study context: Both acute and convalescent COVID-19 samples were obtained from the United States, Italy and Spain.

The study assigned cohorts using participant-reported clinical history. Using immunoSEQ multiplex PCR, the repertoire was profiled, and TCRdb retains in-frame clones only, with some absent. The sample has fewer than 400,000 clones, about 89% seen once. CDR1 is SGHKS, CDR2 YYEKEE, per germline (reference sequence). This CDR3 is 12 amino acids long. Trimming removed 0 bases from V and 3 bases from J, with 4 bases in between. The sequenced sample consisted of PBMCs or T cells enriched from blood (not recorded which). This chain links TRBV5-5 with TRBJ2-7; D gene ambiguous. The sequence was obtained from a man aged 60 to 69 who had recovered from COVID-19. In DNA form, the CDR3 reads TGTGCCAGCAGCTTGGTGCGCTACGAGCAGTACTTC. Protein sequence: CASSLVRYEQYF.